The clone carrying this TCR beta chain was picked up many times. No antigen is known for it. Unique molecular identifiers tagged the TCRbeta library. TCRdb re-called the PCR reads with MiXCR, one entry per CDR3 protein. The sample includes hundreds of thousands of distinct CDR3 sequences, under 20% of them seen just once. The record originates from a study of T-cell reconstitution after alpha-beta-depleted transplantation in children. Notes on the study in general: Hyperexpanded clones declined; after one year, newly produced T cells mostly supplied diversity. Surviving recipient T cells and thymic progenitors produced the high day-60 TCRbeta diversity seen in some patients.

This CDR3 comprises 15 residues. V was pared by 0 bases and J by 6 bases, with 12 bases between. Germline V CDR1 and CDR2: LGHNA, YSLEER. The chain employs TRBV4-3 and TRBJ1-5, with a weak D call TRBD1 (5 bases). The sequenced sample was PBMCs, mostly from graft donor cells, obtained 360 days after TCRalphabeta/CD19-depleted stem cell transplant. The sequence was collected from a male patient aged 2-15 years who had a stem cell transplant for acute lymphoblastic leukemia, so the T cells may come from the graft donor. The CDR3 sequence: CASSQDHRSGQPQHF. The DNA of the CDR3 is TGCGCCAGCAGCCAAGATCACAGGTCGGGTCAGCCCCAGCATTTT.